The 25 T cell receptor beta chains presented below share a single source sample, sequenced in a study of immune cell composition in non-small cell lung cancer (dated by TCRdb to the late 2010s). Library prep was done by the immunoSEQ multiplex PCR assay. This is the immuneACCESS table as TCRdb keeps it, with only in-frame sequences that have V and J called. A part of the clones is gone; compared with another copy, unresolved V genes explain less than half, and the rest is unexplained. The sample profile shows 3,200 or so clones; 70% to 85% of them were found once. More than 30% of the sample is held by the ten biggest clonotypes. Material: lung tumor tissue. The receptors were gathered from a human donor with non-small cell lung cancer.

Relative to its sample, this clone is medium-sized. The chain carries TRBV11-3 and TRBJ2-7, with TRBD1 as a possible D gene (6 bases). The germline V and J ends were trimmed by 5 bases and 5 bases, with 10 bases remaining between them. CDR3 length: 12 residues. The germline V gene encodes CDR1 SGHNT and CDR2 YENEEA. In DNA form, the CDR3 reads TGTGCCAGCAGCCTACAGGGAAACGAGCAGTACTTC. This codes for CASSLQGNEQYF.

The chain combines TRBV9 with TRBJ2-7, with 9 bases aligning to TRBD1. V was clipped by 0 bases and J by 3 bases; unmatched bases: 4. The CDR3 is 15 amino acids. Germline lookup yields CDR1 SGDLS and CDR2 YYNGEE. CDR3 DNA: TGTGCCAGCAGCGTAGCCCCGGACAGGGGCTACGAGCAGTACTTC. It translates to CASSVAPDRGYEQYF.

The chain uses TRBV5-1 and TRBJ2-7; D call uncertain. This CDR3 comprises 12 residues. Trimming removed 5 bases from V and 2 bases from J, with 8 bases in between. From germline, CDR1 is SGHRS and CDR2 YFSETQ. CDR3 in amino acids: CASSPSAYEQYF. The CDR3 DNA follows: TGCGCCAGCAGTCCGTCTGCCTACGAGCAGTACTTC.

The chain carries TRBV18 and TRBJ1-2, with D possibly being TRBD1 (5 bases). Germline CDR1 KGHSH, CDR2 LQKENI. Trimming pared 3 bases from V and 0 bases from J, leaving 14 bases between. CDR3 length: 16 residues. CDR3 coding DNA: TGTGCCAGCTCACCCCTAGACAGACCTTCTAACTATGGCTACACCTTC. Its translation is CASSPLDRPSNYGYTF.

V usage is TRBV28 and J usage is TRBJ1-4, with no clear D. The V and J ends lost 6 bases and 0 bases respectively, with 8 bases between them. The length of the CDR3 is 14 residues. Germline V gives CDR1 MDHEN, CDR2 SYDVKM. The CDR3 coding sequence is TGTGCCAGCAGCCTAGTTACAACTAATGAAAAACTGTTTTTT. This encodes CASSLVTTNEKLFF.

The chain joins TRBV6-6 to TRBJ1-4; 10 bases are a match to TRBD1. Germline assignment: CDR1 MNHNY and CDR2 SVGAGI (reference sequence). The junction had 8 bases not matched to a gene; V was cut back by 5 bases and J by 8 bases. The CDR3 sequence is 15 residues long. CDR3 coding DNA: TGTGCCAGCAGTCCTCCGGGACAGGGGTGGGAAAAACTGTTTTTT. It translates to CASSPPGQGWEKLFF.

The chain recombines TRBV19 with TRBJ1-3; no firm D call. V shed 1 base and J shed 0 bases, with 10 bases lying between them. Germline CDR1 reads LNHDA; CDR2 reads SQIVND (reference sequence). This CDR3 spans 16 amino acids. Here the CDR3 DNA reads TGTGCCAGTAGTATAGGGGCCACAACCTCTGGAAACACCATATATTTT. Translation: CASSIGATTSGNTIYF.

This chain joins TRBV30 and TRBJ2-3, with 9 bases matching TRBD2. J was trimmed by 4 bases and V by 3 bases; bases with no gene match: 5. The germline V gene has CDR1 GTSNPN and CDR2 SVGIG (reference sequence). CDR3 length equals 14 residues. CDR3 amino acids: CAWSSGTSSDTQYF. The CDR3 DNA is TGTGCCTGGAGCTCCGGGACTAGCTCAGATACGCAGTATTTT.

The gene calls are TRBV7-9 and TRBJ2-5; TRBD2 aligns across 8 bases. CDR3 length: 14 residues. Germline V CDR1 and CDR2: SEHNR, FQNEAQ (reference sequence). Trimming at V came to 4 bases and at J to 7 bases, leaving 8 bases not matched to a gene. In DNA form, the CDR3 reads TGTGCCAGCAGCTCCTGGACTAGCTCTGGGACCCAGTACTTC. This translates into CASSSWTSSGTQYF.

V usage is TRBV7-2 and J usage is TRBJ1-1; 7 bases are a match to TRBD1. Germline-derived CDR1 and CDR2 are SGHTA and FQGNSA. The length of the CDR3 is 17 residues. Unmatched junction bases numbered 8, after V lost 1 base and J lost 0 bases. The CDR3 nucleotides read TGTGCCAGCAGCTTAGGGAGGGGGCGATTCTTGAACACTGAAGCTTTCTTT. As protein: CASSLGRGRFLNTEAFF.

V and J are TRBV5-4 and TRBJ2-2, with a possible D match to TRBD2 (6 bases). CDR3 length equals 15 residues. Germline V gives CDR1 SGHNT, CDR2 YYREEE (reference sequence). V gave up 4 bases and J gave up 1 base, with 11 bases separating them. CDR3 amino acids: CASSRGAGNTGELFF. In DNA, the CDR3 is TGTGCCAGCAGCCGCGGAGCGGGGAACACCGGGGAGCTGTTTTTT.

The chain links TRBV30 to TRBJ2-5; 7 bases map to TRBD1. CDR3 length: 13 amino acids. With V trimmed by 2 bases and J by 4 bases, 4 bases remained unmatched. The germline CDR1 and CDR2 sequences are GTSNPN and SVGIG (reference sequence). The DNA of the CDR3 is TGTGCCTGGAGTCTAGGGGGCCGAGAGACCCAGTACTTC. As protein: CAWSLGGRETQYF.

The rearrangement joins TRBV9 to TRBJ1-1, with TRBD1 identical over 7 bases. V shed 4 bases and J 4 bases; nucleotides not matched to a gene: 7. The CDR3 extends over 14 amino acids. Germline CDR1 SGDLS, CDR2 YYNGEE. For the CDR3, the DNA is TGTGCCAGCAGCCCGGGACAGAAAGGCACTGAAGCTTTCTTT. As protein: CASSPGQKGTEAFF.

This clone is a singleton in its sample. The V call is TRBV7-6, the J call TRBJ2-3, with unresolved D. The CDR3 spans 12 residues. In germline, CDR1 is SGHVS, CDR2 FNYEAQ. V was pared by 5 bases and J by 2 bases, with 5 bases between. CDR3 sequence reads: CASSIHTDTQYF. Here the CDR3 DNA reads TGTGCCAGCAGCATACACACAGATACGCAGTATTTT.

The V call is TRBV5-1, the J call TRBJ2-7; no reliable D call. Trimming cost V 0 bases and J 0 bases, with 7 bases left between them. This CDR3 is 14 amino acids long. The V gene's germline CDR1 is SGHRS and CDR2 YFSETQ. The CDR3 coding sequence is TGCGCCAGCAGCTTGGATGGCAGCTCCTACGAGCAGTACTTC. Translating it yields CASSLDGSSYEQYF.

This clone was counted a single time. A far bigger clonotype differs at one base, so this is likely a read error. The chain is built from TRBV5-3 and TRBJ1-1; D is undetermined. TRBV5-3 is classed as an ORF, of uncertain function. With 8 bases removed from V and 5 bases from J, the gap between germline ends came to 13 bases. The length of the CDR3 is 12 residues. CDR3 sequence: CASRLGGTEAFF. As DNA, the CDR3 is TGTGCCAGCAGACTCGGAGGAACTGAAGCTTTCTTT.

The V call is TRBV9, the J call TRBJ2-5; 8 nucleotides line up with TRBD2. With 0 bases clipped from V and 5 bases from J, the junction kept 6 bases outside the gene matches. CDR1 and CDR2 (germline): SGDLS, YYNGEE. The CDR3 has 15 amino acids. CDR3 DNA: TGTGCCAGCAGCGTAGACTCGGGGGGGCGTGAGACCCAGTACTTC. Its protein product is CASSVDSGGRETQYF.

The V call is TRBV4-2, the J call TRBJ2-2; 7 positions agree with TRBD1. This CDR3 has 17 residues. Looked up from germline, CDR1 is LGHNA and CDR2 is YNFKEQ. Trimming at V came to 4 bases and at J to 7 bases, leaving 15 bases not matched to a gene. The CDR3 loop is CASSLAGAGGRVGELFF. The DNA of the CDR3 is TGTGCCAGCAGCCTCGCAGGGGCAGGGGGTCGGGTCGGGGAGCTGTTTTTT.

The CDR3 protein is CASSLGAGNTRAYEQYF. CDR3 sequence (DNA): TGTGCCAGCAGCTTAGGGGCTGGTAACACGAGAGCCTACGAGCAGTACTTC. V is TRBV7-9 and J is TRBJ2-7; D is unclear. CDR3 length equals 17 residues. V lost 1 base to trimming and J lost 2 bases, with 18 bases between them. Germline V gives CDR1 SEHNR, CDR2 FQNEAQ (reference sequence).

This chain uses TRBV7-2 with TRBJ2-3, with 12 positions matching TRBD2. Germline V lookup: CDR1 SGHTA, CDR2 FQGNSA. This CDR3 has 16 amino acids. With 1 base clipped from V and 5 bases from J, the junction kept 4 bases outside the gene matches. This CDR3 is CASSLGLAGGRDTQYF. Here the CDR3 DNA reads TGTGCCAGCAGCTTAGGGCTAGCGGGGGGGCGAGATACGCAGTATTTT.

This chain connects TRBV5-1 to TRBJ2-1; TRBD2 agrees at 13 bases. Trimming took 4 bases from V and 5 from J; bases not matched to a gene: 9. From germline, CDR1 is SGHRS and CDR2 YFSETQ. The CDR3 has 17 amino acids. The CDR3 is CASSHYGLAGADNEQFF. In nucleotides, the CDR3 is TGCGCCAGCAGCCACTACGGACTAGCGGGGGCCGACAATGAGCAGTTCTTC. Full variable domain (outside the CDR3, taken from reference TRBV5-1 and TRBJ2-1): KAGVTQTPRYLIKTRGQQVTLSCSPISGHRSVSWYQQTPGQGLQFLFEYFSETQRNKGNFPGRFSGRQFSNSRSEMNVSTLELGDSALYLCASSHYGLAGADNEQFFGPGTRLTVL.

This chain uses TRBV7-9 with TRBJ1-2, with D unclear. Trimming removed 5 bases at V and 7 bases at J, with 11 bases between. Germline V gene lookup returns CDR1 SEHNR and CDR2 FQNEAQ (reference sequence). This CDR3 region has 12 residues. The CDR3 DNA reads TGTGCCAGCAGCCTCAGGAGGTTTGGCTACACCTTC. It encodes CASSLRRFGYTF. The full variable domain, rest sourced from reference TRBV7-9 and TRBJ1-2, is DTGVSQNPRHKITKRGQNVTFRCDPISEHNRLYWYRQTLGQGPEFLTYFQNEAQLEKSRLLSDRFSAERPKGSFSTLEIQRTEQGDSAMYLCASSLRRFGYTFGSGTRLTVV.

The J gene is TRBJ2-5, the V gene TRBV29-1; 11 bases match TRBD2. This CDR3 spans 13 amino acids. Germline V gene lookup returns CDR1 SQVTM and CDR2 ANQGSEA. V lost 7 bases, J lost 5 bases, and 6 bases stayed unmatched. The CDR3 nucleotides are TGCAGCGCTCTAGCGGGGGGACGGGAGACCCAGTACTTC. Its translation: CSALAGGRETQYF.

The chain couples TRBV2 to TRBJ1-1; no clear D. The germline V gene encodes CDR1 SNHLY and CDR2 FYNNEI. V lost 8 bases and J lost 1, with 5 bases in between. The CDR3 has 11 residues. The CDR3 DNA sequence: TGTGCCAGCGGCGGGAACACTGAAGCTTTCTTT. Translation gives CASGGNTEAFF.

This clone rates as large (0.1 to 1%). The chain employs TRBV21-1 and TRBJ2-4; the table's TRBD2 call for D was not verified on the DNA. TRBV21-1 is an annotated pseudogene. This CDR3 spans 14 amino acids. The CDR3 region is CASKTNRSKNIQYF. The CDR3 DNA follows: TGTGCCAGCAAGACGAACCGGAGCAAAAACATTCAGTACTTC.